The rows below give T cell receptor beta chains drawn from one sample of a study of early T cells in non-severe SARS-CoV-2 infection. TCRdb redid the calling of the 5' RACE reads with MiXCR, one entry per CDR3 protein. The sample gives tens of thousands of distinct CDR3 sequences, about 11% of which show up once; 2.5% to 3.5% is in the top ten. The sequenced sample was whole blood, obtained at baseline. These receptors came from an adult who was a healthcare worker with PCR-confirmed SARS-CoV-2 infection or an uninfected control (not recorded which). Each CDR3 is given with its conserved first and last residue. The D gene is left open where the match is weak. Size tells how often a clone was seen (once, few, many) or the class of an expanded clone, and some rows leave it out.

clone size: .
J gene: TRBJ1-2
D gene: .
V gene: TRBV9
CDR3 DNA: TGTGCCAGCAGCGATCCAGGGATCGGCTACACCTTC
CDR3 protein: CASSDPGIGYTF

clone size: .
J gene: TRBJ2-4
D gene: TRBD1
V gene: TRBV18
CDR3 DNA: TGTGCCAGCTCAGCGTTGACAGGGGAGACGAACATTCAGTACTTC
CDR3 protein: CASSALTGETNIQYF

clone size: many
J gene: TRBJ2-1
D gene: TRBD2
V gene: TRBV27
CDR3 DNA: TGTGCCAGCAGAAACAGGGACGGGAGGGGAATAGTGGAGCAGTTCTTC
CDR3 protein: CASRNRDGRGIVEQFF

clone size: few
J gene: TRBJ1-2
D gene: .
V gene: TRBV4-1
CDR3 DNA: TGCGCCAGCAGCCAACGGAGGGCCGGGAAGGGTGAGGGAGGCTACACCTTC
CDR3 protein: CASSQRRAGKGEGGYTF

clone size: few
J gene: TRBJ2-5
D gene: .
V gene: TRBV6-6
CDR3 DNA: TGTGCCAGCACGCGGGACACCCAAGAGACCCAGTACTTC
CDR3 protein: CASTRDTQETQYF

clone size: .
J gene: TRBJ1-1
D gene: .
V gene: TRBV30
CDR3 DNA: TGTGCCTGGAAGTCCGTGGTTAGTCCGAACACTGAAGCTTTCTTT
CDR3 protein: CAWKSVVSPNTEAFF

clone size: few
J gene: TRBJ2-5
D gene: TRBD1
V gene: TRBV10-3
CDR3 DNA: TGTGCCATCAGAGGACAGGGGGAAGAGACCCAGTACTTC
CDR3 protein: CAIRGQGEETQYF

clone size: few
J gene: TRBJ2-3
D gene: .
V gene: TRBV11-2
CDR3 DNA: TGTGCCAGCAGCTTAGACCCCCAGACAGATACGCAGTATTTT
CDR3 protein: CASSLDPQTDTQYF

clone size: few
J gene: TRBJ2-3
D gene: TRBD2
V gene: TRBV9
CDR3 DNA: TGTGCCAGCAGCCCAGGAGTCGGACTAGCGGGGAGGGCAGATACGCAGTATTTT
CDR3 protein: CASSPGVGLAGRADTQYF

clone size: .
J gene: TRBJ1-1
D gene: .
V gene: TRBV29-1
CDR3 DNA: TGCAGCGTTGAAGGCCCAGCTTTCTTT
CDR3 protein: CSVEGPAFF

clone size: few
J gene: TRBJ2-2
D gene: TRBD1
V gene: TRBV12-3/TRBV12-4
CDR3 DNA: TGTGCCAGCAGACCGGGACAGAACCTCGGGGAGCTGTTTTTT
CDR3 protein: CASRPGQNLGELFF

clone size: .
J gene: TRBJ2-7
D gene: TRBD1
V gene: TRBV11-2
CDR3 DNA: TGTGCCAGCGGACAGGGGGGAAGCTCCTACGAGCAGTACTTC
CDR3 protein: CASGQGGSSYEQYF

clone size: .
J gene: TRBJ2-6
D gene: TRBD1
V gene: TRBV6-4
CDR3 DNA: TGTGCCAGCAGTACAGGGGGCGCTGGGGCCAACGTCCTGACTTTC
CDR3 protein: CASSTGGAGANVLTF

clone size: few
J gene: TRBJ1-5
D gene: .
V gene: TRBV6-6
CDR3 DNA: TGTGCCAGCAGTTACTCGTGGGGTAGCAATCAGCCCCAGCATTTT
CDR3 protein: CASSYSWGSNQPQHF

clone size: .
J gene: TRBJ1-1
D gene: .
V gene: TRBV12-3/TRBV12-4
CDR3 DNA: .
CDR3 protein: CASSTSGQGIPEAFF

clone size: .
J gene: TRBJ2-1
D gene: .
V gene: TRBV7-6
CDR3 DNA: TGTGCCAGCGCCTCCTTTAGGAATGAGCAGTTCTTC
CDR3 protein: CASASFRNEQFF

clone size: .
J gene: TRBJ2-7
D gene: TRBD1
V gene: TRBV2
CDR3 DNA: TGTGCCAGCAGATGGACAGGGTACGAGCAGTACTTC
CDR3 protein: CASRWTGYEQYF

clone size: few
J gene: TRBJ2-7
D gene: TRBD2
V gene: TRBV4-3
CDR3 DNA: TGCGCCAGCAGCCAAGATTCACCGAGTAGCGGGGGGCGATACGAGCAGTACTTC
CDR3 protein: CASSQDSPSSGGRYEQYF

clone size: .
J gene: TRBJ2-1
D gene: TRBD2
V gene: TRBV20-1
CDR3 DNA: TGCAGTGCCCCGGCCGGGACTAGCAGGTACAATGAGCAGTTCTTC
CDR3 protein: CSAPAGTSRYNEQFF

clone size: few
J gene: TRBJ2-7
D gene: TRBD1
V gene: TRBV11-2
CDR3 DNA: TGTGCCAGCAGCCCCCGTGACGGGACAGGGACCTACGAGCAGTACTTC
CDR3 protein: CASSPRDGTGTYEQYF

clone size: many
J gene: TRBJ1-5
D gene: TRBD1
V gene: TRBV15
CDR3 DNA: TGTGCCACCAGCAGAGATTCGGCAGGGGGCATTAGCAATCAGCCCCAGCATTTT
CDR3 protein: CATSRDSAGGISNQPQHF

clone size: many
J gene: TRBJ2-2
D gene: TRBD2
V gene: TRBV5-1
CDR3 DNA: TGCGCCAGCAGCCTAGCGGGCCCGAACACCGGGGAGCTGTTTTTT
CDR3 protein: CASSLAGPNTGELFF

clone size: .
J gene: TRBJ1-3
D gene: .
V gene: TRBV10-2
CDR3 DNA: TGCGCCAGCAGTGAGCTCGGCCCGGAAAACACCATATATTTT
CDR3 protein: CASSELGPENTIYF

clone size: many
J gene: TRBJ2-5
D gene: TRBD2
V gene: TRBV25-1
CDR3 DNA: TGTGCCAGCAGTGTTTCTAGCGGGGGCCAAGAGACCCAGTACTTC
CDR3 protein: CASSVSSGGQETQYF

clone size: few
J gene: TRBJ2-7
D gene: .
V gene: TRBV10-2
CDR3 DNA: TGCGCCAGCAGTTGGGCAGGAGGGTCCTACGAGCAGTACTTC
CDR3 protein: CASSWAGGSYEQYF

clone size: few
J gene: TRBJ1-2
D gene: .
V gene: TRBV20-1
CDR3 DNA: TGCAGTGCTAGTAGAGGCAGGGAAGCTAACTATGGCTACACCTTC
CDR3 protein: CSASRGREANYGYTF

clone size: many
J gene: TRBJ1-1
D gene: TRBD1
V gene: TRBV7-9
CDR3 DNA: TGTGCCAGCAGCTTACCGCCGGGACAGGGAGAAGCTTTCTTT
CDR3 protein: CASSLPPGQGEAFF

clone size: few
J gene: TRBJ2-7
D gene: TRBD1
V gene: TRBV10-2
CDR3 DNA: TGCGCCACCCGACAGGGAGACGAGCAGTACTTC
CDR3 protein: CATRQGDEQYF

clone size: .
J gene: TRBJ2-3
D gene: .
V gene: TRBV9
CDR3 DNA: TGTGCCAGCAGCGTGAACCCCACCGTAAATACGCAGTATTTT
CDR3 protein: CASSVNPTVNTQYF

clone size: .
J gene: TRBJ2-7
D gene: .
V gene: TRBV5-4
CDR3 DNA: TGTGCCAGCAGCTTGGGCGACGCCGTCTACGAGCAGTACTTC
CDR3 protein: CASSLGDAVYEQYF

clone size: many
J gene: TRBJ1-2
D gene: TRBD1
V gene: TRBV2
CDR3 DNA: TGTGCCAGCAGTTCCACGACAGGGTGGGAGCGTAACTATGGCTACACCTTC
CDR3 protein: CASSSTTGWERNYGYTF

clone size: .
J gene: TRBJ2-1
D gene: .
V gene: TRBV9
CDR3 DNA: TGTGCCAGCAGCGTAGCTCCGACAGACAAGCAGTTCTTC
CDR3 protein: CASSVAPTDKQFF

clone size: .
J gene: TRBJ2-7
D gene: .
V gene: TRBV2
CDR3 DNA: TGTGCCAGCAGTGAAGCGCTTCCGGGTACAGAGCAGTACTTC
CDR3 protein: CASSEALPGTEQYF

clone size: few
J gene: TRBJ2-5
D gene: TRBD2
V gene: TRBV20-1
CDR3 DNA: TGCAGTGCTAGGTCCGGGGGGGCCCAAGAGACCCAGTACTTC
CDR3 protein: CSARSGGAQETQYF

clone size: .
J gene: TRBJ2-7
D gene: .
V gene: TRBV13
CDR3 DNA: TGTGCCAGCAGCTTGAGGTCCAGGTTGGGCTACGAGCAGTACTTC
CDR3 protein: CASSLRSRLGYEQYF

clone size: .
J gene: TRBJ1-2
D gene: TRBD1
V gene: TRBV7-2
CDR3 DNA: TGTGCCAGCAGCTCCGACAGGGGAATCTACACCTTC
CDR3 protein: CASSSDRGIYTF